The rows below give T cell receptor beta chains drawn from one sample of a study of blood T cell repertoires in COVID-19. Repertoires were generated with immunoSEQ multiplex PCR, while TCRdb's copy carries only in-frame clones and drops some. The sample includes roughly 460,000 clones, 70% to 90% of them seen just once. The specimen sequenced was peripheral blood. The receptors were sampled from a man between 18 and 29 years old with COVID-19, enrolled during active disease. Each CDR3 is given with its conserved first and last residue. D genes are given only for firm matches.

>TRBD2|TRBV29-1|TRBJ2-4
TGCAGCGTTGAAGAAGGTTCCCCCCGAGGACTAGCAGGGGACAAAAACATTCAGTACTTC
CSVEEGSPRGLAGDKNIQYF
>NA|TRBV7-8|TRBJ1-1
TGTGCCAGCTTCGACCCGGTGGTCAGGACTGAAGCTTTCTTT
CASFDPVVRTEAFF
>NA|TRBV19|TRBJ1-2
TGTGCCAGTAGTCTGAAGCAGACCCGGCTCAGGGGCTACACCTTC
CASSLKQTRLRGYTF
>TRBD2|TRBV7-2|TRBJ2-2
TGTGCCAGCAGCTTAGTAGCGGGGGACACCGGGGAGCTGTTTTTT
CASSLVAGDTGELFF
>NA|TRBV3-1/TRBV3-2|TRBJ1-2
TGTGCCAGCAGCCAGGCGGTGGAGGGCTACACCTTC
CASSQAVEGYTF
>NA|TRBV3-1/TRBV3-2|TRBJ1-3
TGTGCCAGCAGCCAAGAGCTAGGGGGAGGAAACACCATATATTTT
CASSQELGGGNTIYF
>NA|TRBV3-1/TRBV3-2|TRBJ2-7
TGTGCCAGCAGCCAAGCCAGCTCCTACGAGCAGTACTTC
CASSQASSYEQYF
>TRBD1|TRBV6-5|TRBJ1-1
TGTGCCAGCAGATCTGCCCCCGGACAGGCTATTGGAGCTTTCTTT
CASRSAPGQAIGAFF
>TRBD2|TRBV3-1/TRBV3-2|TRBJ2-2
TGTGCCAGCAGCCAAGATGGAAGCGGGAGCGGGGAGCTGTTTTTT
CASSQDGSGSGELFF
>NA|TRBV5-1|TRBJ1-5
TGCGCCAGCAGCCTGGGGTACGCAGAAAATCAGCCCCAGCATTTT
CASSLGYAENQPQHF
>NA|TRBV11-3|TRBJ2-1
TGTGCCAGCAGCTTAGAGACAGGAGTGTACAATGAGCAGTTCTTC
CASSLETGVYNEQFF
>TRBD2|TRBV7-6|TRBJ2-1
TGTGCCAGCAGCTTAGCGCCTAGCGGGGGGGCCACCTACAATGAGCAGTTCTTC
CASSLAPSGGATYNEQFF
>NA|TRBV19|TRBJ2-6
TGTGCCAGTAGTTCTTACAGGGCAGCTGGGGCCAACGTCCTGACTTTC
CASSSYRAAGANVLTF
>NA|TRBV24-1|TRBJ2-7
TGTGCCACCAGTGAAGGTTTTACGCGGTCCGGAGGGATCGAGCAGTACTTC
CATSEGFTRSGGIEQYF
>NA|TRBV7-8|TRBJ2-1
TGTGCCAGCAGCTTGGGAGGGGGGCTCTACAATGAGCAGTTCTTC
CASSLGGGLYNEQFF
>NA|TRBV5-4|TRBJ2-5
TGTGCCAGCAGCTTGAAGTTGGCCCAAGAGACCCAGTACTTC
CASSLKLAQETQYF